These 18 T cell receptor beta chains were sequenced from one sample in a study of T cells in Graves' hyperthyroidism and ophthalmopathy. Researchers amplified the TCR beta CDR3 regions from RNA transcripts. In the first-round RT-PCR of the TCR CDR3, the HTBI primer set was used. TCRdb used MiXCR to reprocess the multiplex PCR reads, holding one entry per CDR3 protein. The repertoire holds roughly 500,000 distinct CDR3 sequences, with more than 15% as singletons. Source material: blood. These receptors originate from a young woman with Graves' ophthalmopathy.

On this clonotype: Sequence at one end of the junction differs from germline and may be a read error. The chain employs TRBV6-2 or TRBV6-3 and TRBJ2-7; D is possibly TRBD2 (6 bases). The CDR3 runs to 16 residues. Germline CDR1 MNHEY, CDR2 SVGEGT. The CDR3 region is CASRYFSGEGSYKQYF. For the CDR3, the DNA is TGTGCCAGCCGGTATTTTTCGGGAGAGGGATCCTACAAGCAGTACTTC.

This clonotype was seen repeatedly, ten times or more. V gene TRBV6-2 or TRBV6-3 combines with J gene TRBJ2-7; D is unresolved. Trimming shortened V by 4 bases and J by 4 bases, and 17 bases separated the two germline ends. CDR3 length: 15 residues. Germline CDR1 MNHEY, CDR2 SVGEGT. The CDR3 reads CASSSFEGGIYEQYF. CDR3 nucleotides: TGTGCCAGCAGTTCTTTCGAAGGTGGGATATACGAGCAGTACTTC.

The rearrangement uses TRBV30 and TRBJ1-1; maybe TRBD1 (5 bases). Germline CDR1 GTSNPN, CDR2 SVGIG (reference sequence). Trimming took 0 bases from V and 6 from J, leaving 32 bases between them. The CDR3 is 20 residues long. The CDR3 bases are TGTGCCTGGAGTGTTGGTTGGGACTATCGTCGACCTCCAGGTCATGCTGAAGCTTTCTTT. The encoded protein is CAWSVGWDYRRPPGHAEAFF.

The rearrangement uses TRBV4-3 and TRBJ1-1; D might be TRBD1 (5 bases). The CDR3 loop spans 15 amino acids. In germline, CDR1 is LGHNA, CDR2 YSLEER. Trimming shortened V by 3 bases and J by 1 base, and 12 bases separated the two germline ends. Here the CDR3 DNA reads TGCGCCAGCAGCCAGGGTGGGACTGGGAACACTGAAGCTTTCTTT. This encodes CASSQGGTGNTEAFF.

Comments on this clonotype: This may be a read error, as it is one base from a much larger clone. This chain uses TRBV7-2 with TRBJ1-4; D gene uncertain. CDR3 length: 15 residues. From germline, CDR1 is SGHTA and CDR2 FQGNSA. CDR3 DNA sequence: TGTGCCAGCAACTTAGGCTCGACTACGAGTGAAAAACTGTTTTTT. This gives the protein CASNLGSTTSEKLFF. Together with reference TRBV7-2 and TRBJ1-4, the CDR3 gives the full variable domain: GAGVSQSPSNKVTEKGKDVELRCDPISGHTALYWYRQSLGQGLEFLIYFQGNSAPDKSGLPSDRFSAERTGGSVSTLTIQRTQQEDSAVYLCASNLGSTTSEKLFFGSGTQLSVL.

J is TRBJ2-1 and V is TRBV7-8; D call uncertain. CDR3 length: 14 residues. V was clipped by 1 base and J by 6 bases, with 10 bases between them. Germline CDR1 is SGHVS and CDR2 is FQNEAQ. CDR3 region: CASSLVETINEQFF. The CDR3 coding sequence is TGTGCCAGCAGCTTAGTCGAGACCATCAATGAGCAGTTCTTC.

This clonotype was detected many times. The J gene is TRBJ2-1, the V gene TRBV6-5; TRBD2 matches at 8 bases. The CDR3 has 16 amino acids. Germline assignment: CDR1 MNHEY and CDR2 SVGAGI. With V trimmed by 2 bases and J by 9 bases, 12 bases remained unmatched. DNA of the CDR3: TGTGCCAGCAGTTACGAGGGCAGACTAGCGCAGGGTGAGCAGTTCTTC. Protein product: CASSYEGRLAQGEQFF.

CDR3 region: CASSREGQGENTEAFF. CDR3 coding DNA: TGTGCCAGCTCACGGGAGGGACAGGGCGAGAACACTGAAGCTTTCTTT. This chain uses TRBV18 with TRBJ1-1; TRBD1 matches 9 bases. V was pared by 4 bases and J by 1 base, with 7 bases of the junction left unmatched. This CDR3 has 16 residues. Germline CDR1 and CDR2: KGHSH and LQKENI.

This clonotype occurred a few times. The V gene is TRBV10-3, the J gene TRBJ1-1; unclear D gene. Looked up from germline, CDR1 is ENHRY and CDR2 is SYGVKD. The CDR3 has 14 residues. The ends were cut back, 3 bases at V and 1 base at J, with 9 bases in the middle. CDR3 sequence: CAISDGVSNTEAFF. CDR3 DNA: TGTGCCATCAGTGACGGGGTTTCGAACACTGAAGCTTTCTTT.

This clonotype was seen a few times. V usage is TRBV20-1 and J usage is TRBJ2-7; TRBD2 agrees at 8 bases. With 3 bases clipped from V and 3 bases from J, the junction kept 7 bases outside the gene matches. Looked up from germline, CDR1 is DFQATT and CDR2 is SNEGSKA (reference sequence). The CDR3 extends over 14 amino acids. The DNA of the CDR3 is TGCAGTGCTAGTGGGTCGGGAGGGGGCTACGAGCAGTACTTC. Translation: CSASGSGGGYEQYF.

The sample holds many counts of this clonotype. The V and J genes are TRBV5-1 and TRBJ2-7; unclear D gene. V lost 2 bases and J 1 base, leaving 10 bases between the germline ends. Germline V gives CDR1 SGHRS, CDR2 YFSETQ. This CDR3 has 14 amino acids. The CDR3 is CASSFSSQSYEQYF. The CDR3 coding sequence is TGCGCCAGCAGCTTCTCTTCTCAGTCCTACGAGCAGTACTTC.

This clonotype was seen at least ten times. The genes are TRBV20-1 and TRBJ1-5; 11 nucleotides align to TRBD1. CDR1 is DFQATT and CDR2 is SNEGSKA in the germline V gene (reference sequence). The CDR3 runs to 16 residues. V was clipped by 5 bases and J by 1 base; unmatched bases: 7. The CDR3 region is CSAQGQGVSSNQPQHF. Written as DNA, the CDR3 is TGCAGTGCTCAGGGACAGGGGGTATCGAGCAATCAGCCCCAGCATTTT.

The chain recombines TRBV14 with TRBJ2-1; no reliable D call. The CDR3 covers 19 residues. Germline V gene data show CDR1 as SGHDN and CDR2 as FVKESK. Deletions cut 1 base from V and 2 bases from J, with 21 bases between. The CDR3 DNA reads TGTGCCAGCAGCCAAGTTGGCATCGCGCTCAGGTATGCCTACAATGAGCAGTTCTTC. This sequence encodes CASSQVGIALRYAYNEQFF.

V usage is TRBV4-2 and J usage is TRBJ2-1; 10 positions match TRBD2. The trim removed 1 base at V and 9 bases at J, leaving 9 bases unmatched. The CDR3 contains 16 residues. CDR1 LGHNA and CDR2 YNFKEQ come from the germline V gene. CDR3 sequence reads: CASSQVSSGRASEQFF. In DNA, the CDR3 is TGTGCCAGCAGCCAAGTATCGAGCGGGAGGGCCAGTGAGCAGTTCTTC.

This clonotype showed up many times. The rearrangement joins TRBV5-1 to TRBJ2-3, with D perhaps TRBD2 (5 bases). The CDR3 extends over 13 amino acids. Trimming removed 0 bases from V and 6 bases from J, with 8 bases in between. The germline gives CDR1 SGHRS, CDR2 YFSETQ. The CDR3 sequence: CASSLELADTQYF. The DNA for the CDR3 is TGCGCCAGCAGCTTGGAATTAGCGGATACGCAGTATTTT.

This chain links TRBV7-2 with TRBJ1-1; 8 bases fit TRBD1. Germline CDR1 is SGHTA and CDR2 is FQGNSA. The V segment lost 5 bases and the J segment 7 bases; nucleotides outside the gene matches: 6. The length of the CDR3 is 13 residues. CDR3 amino acids: CASSLRGLGEAFF. CDR3 sequence (DNA): TGTGCCAGCAGCCTCAGGGGGCTGGGTGAAGCTTTCTTT.

At least ten counts were recorded for this clonotype. J is TRBJ2-7 and V is TRBV27; unclear D gene. The CDR3 loop spans 13 amino acids. In germline, CDR1 is MNHEY, CDR2 SMNVEV (reference sequence). V lost 4 bases, J lost 2 bases, and 9 bases lay in between. CDR3 coding DNA: TGTGCCAGCAGTTGGACGGGTGCCTACGAGCAGTACTTC. This encodes CASSWTGAYEQYF.

This clonotype was detected ten times or more. The gene calls are TRBV7-3 and TRBJ2-1; D may be TRBD2 (6 bases). This CDR3 region has 14 residues. V lost 4 bases, J lost 9 bases, and 16 bases lay in between. The V gene's germline CDR1 is SGHTA and CDR2 FQGTGA. CDR3 sequence: CASSSRTTTGEQFF. The CDR3 DNA follows: TGTGCCAGCAGCTCTCGGACTACTACCGGTGAGCAGTTCTTC.